One sample yielded the 9 T cell receptor beta chains listed below, sequenced in a study of response to subunit inactivated influenza vaccine (dated by TCRdb to 2017 to 2018). The library was produced with RT-PCR. Sequencing was carried out with an Illumina HiSeq 2500. Through fastp at Q25 and MiXCR, TCRdb rebuilt clones from the public reads, retaining in-frame beta chains. Rows with a matching CDR3 protein are joined into one entry that keeps the most common DNA and genes. The sample table contains approximately 170,000 distinct CDR3 sequences; only one count was recorded for approximately 12% of them. The ten largest clones capture about 29% of the sample. These data were likewise used in another study, on T cells expressing NK-cell markers. Per the second study: TCR beta cDNA libraries were made by 5'RACE template switching that added a universal primer site and unique molecular identifiers.

The material sequenced was CD8+ T cells sorted from PBMCs, taken roughly 13 days after vaccination. These receptors were collected from a man aged 50 or older who received an inactivated influenza vaccine. Donor details come from another sample of the same person, matched by shared clones.

The V and J genes are TRBV20-1 and TRBJ2-3, with 8 bases lining up with TRBD1. CDR1 and CDR2 from the germline V gene are DFQATT and SNEGSKA (reference sequence). The CDR3 has 14 residues. V lost 3 bases to trimming and J lost 8 bases; unmatched junction nucleotides: 10. The CDR3 DNA sequence: TGCAGTGCTAGTTCCCTTGGGACAGGACCTACGCAGTATTTT. As protein: CSASSLGTGPTQYF.

This clonotype has a handful of counts. The chain carries TRBV4-1 and TRBJ1-1, with unresolved D. This CDR3 comprises 13 residues. V was trimmed by 4 bases and J by 5 bases, leaving 11 bases between them. The germline gives CDR1 MGHRA, CDR2 YSYEKL. The DNA of the CDR3 is TGCGCCAGCAGCCCGGCAATCGGGACTGAAGCTTTCTTT. This encodes CASSPAIGTEAFF.

The chain is built from TRBV6-5 and TRBJ2-5; D gene ambiguous. The CDR3 extends over 13 amino acids. V was clipped by 4 bases and J by 5 bases, with 11 bases between them. In germline, CDR1 is MNHEY, CDR2 SVGAGI. The CDR3 here is CASSFSLLETQYF. The CDR3 coding sequence is TGTGCCAGCAGTTTTTCGCTGTTGGAGACCCAGTACTTC.

This clonotype was counted many times. The chain recombines TRBV7-9 with TRBJ2-7, with 7 bases that match TRBD2. CDR3 length: 14 amino acids. Germline V lookup: CDR1 SEHNR, CDR2 FQNEAQ (reference sequence). The V gene end was trimmed by 5 bases and the J gene end by 2 bases; junction bases not matched to a gene: 6. This CDR3 reads CASSGSGPTYEQYF. In DNA, the CDR3 is TGTGCCAGCAGCGGTAGCGGGCCCACCTACGAGCAGTACTTC.

This clonotype was picked up a small number of times. The chain couples TRBV2 to TRBJ2-2, with 9 bases matching TRBD1. From germline, CDR1 is SNHLY and CDR2 FYNNEI. V lost 4 bases to trimming and J lost 6 bases; unmatched junction nucleotides: 15. This CDR3 is 18 amino acids long. The CDR3 here is CASSGLGVPGQGSGELFF. The CDR3 coding sequence is TGTGCCAGCAGTGGGCTTGGGGTCCCGGGACAGGGTTCCGGGGAGCTGTTTTTT.

This rearrangement joins TRBV29-1 to TRBJ2-7; 9 bases are shared with TRBD1. This CDR3 comprises 13 residues. CDR1 is SQVTM, CDR2 ANQGSEA, per germline. V was clipped by 5 bases and J by 5 bases; unmatched bases: 7. The CDR3 loop is CSVTGDREDEQYF. DNA of the CDR3: TGCAGCGTTACCGGGGACAGGGAGGACGAGCAGTACTTC.

The sample holds many counts of this clonotype. The chain joins TRBV12-3 or TRBV12-4 to TRBJ1-3; D is uncertain. This CDR3 is built from 16 residues. Trimming shortened V by 7 bases and J by 2 bases, and 18 bases separated the two germline ends. The CDR3 sequence is CASTHLGGPAGNTIYF. The CDR3 DNA sequence: TGTGCCAGCACCCATCTCGGAGGGCCGGCTGGAAACACCATATATTTT.

This clonotype appeared a few times. The chain uses TRBV20-1 and TRBJ1-1; D not certain. Deletions cut 5 bases from V and 9 bases from J, with 19 bases between. The CDR3 has 13 residues. Germline lookup yields CDR1 DFQATT and CDR2 SNEGSKA (reference sequence). The CDR3 DNA follows: TGCAGTGCTGGGGAACTCAATCCGCCTCAAGCTTTCTTT. Protein product: CSAGELNPPQAFF.

This clonotype appeared a few times. V usage is TRBV7-9 and J usage is TRBJ2-7; weak D call: TRBD2 (6 bases). The CDR3 runs 16 residues. Germline CDR1 and CDR2: SEHNR and FQNEAQ (reference sequence). V lost 1 base, J lost 5 bases, and 18 bases lay in between. DNA of the CDR3: TGTGCCAGCAGCTTAGTCGCGGGACCGATGACCCACGAGCAGTACTTC. Translation: CASSLVAGPMTHEQYF.